These 19 T cell receptor beta chains were sequenced from one sample in a study of early T cells in non-severe SARS-CoV-2 infection. MiXCR, applied by TCRdb to the 5' RACE reads, yields one record per CDR3 protein. The sample lists roughly 50,000 distinct CDR3 sequences, about 9.2% occurring once. The sequenced sample was whole blood. Receptors originate from an adult who was a healthcare worker with PCR-confirmed SARS-CoV-2 infection or an uninfected control (not recorded which).

The chain recombines TRBV12-3 or TRBV12-4 with TRBJ2-7, with a weak D call TRBD2 (5 bases). V was clipped by 3 bases and J by 6 bases, with 12 bases between them. The CDR3 has 13 amino acids. The CDR3 here is CASSLALRAEQYF. CDR3 nucleotide sequence: TGTGCCAGCAGTTTGGCGCTGAGGGCCGAGCAGTACTTC.

This clonotype has at least ten counts. This chain joins TRBV27 and TRBJ1-5; D is unclear. Per the germline V gene, CDR1 is MNHEY and CDR2 is SMNVEV (reference sequence). V was cut by 9 bases and J by 0 bases, with 6 bases left in between. This CDR3 has 12 residues. The CDR3 protein is CASSGSNQPQHF. CDR3 coding DNA: TGTGCCAGTTCAGGTAGCAATCAGCCCCAGCATTTT.

This clonotype was seen at least ten times. The chain uses TRBV6-1 and TRBJ2-1; TRBD2 agrees at 16 bases. Losses at the gene ends were 6 bases for V and 7 bases for J; bases not matched to a gene: 9. The V gene's germline CDR1 is MNHNS and CDR2 SASEGT. The CDR3 runs 17 residues. The CDR3 DNA sequence: TGTGCCAGCAGCGGGGGACTAGCGGGAGGGTCCGGGAATGAGCAGTTCTTC. Translation: CASSGGLAGGSGNEQFF.

The CDR3 region has the DNA TGTGCCAGCAGCCTATGGACTAGCGGGATCCATGAGCAGTTCTTC. This translates into CASSLWTSGIHEQFF. The chain joins TRBV7-8 to TRBJ2-1, with 12 bases aligning to TRBD2. J lost 8 bases, V lost 5 bases, and 7 bases had no gene match. Germline V lookup: CDR1 SGHVS, CDR2 FQNEAQ. The CDR3 has 15 amino acids.

The V gene is TRBV7-9, the J gene TRBJ1-5; tentatively, D is TRBD1 (5 bases). This CDR3 spans 16 amino acids. Per germline, CDR1 SEHNR and CDR2 FQNEAQ (reference sequence). V gave up 2 bases and J gave up 2 bases, with 13 bases separating them. The CDR3 spells CASSLWGRGGNQPQHF. The DNA of the CDR3 is TGTGCCAGCAGCTTATGGGGCCGAGGGGGCAATCAGCCCCAGCATTTT.

This clonotype was observed many times. The chain employs TRBV28 and TRBJ1-5, with a tentative D call TRBD1 (6 bases). The germline V gene encodes CDR1 MDHEN and CDR2 SYDVKM. The CDR3 has 14 residues. Trimming took off 9 bases at V and 1 base at J, with 13 bases between the two ends. CDR3 residues: CASSTGLSNQPQHF. For the CDR3, the DNA is TGTGCCAGTTCTACAGGGCTCAGCAATCAGCCCCAGCATTTT. Filled out from reference TRBV28 and TRBJ1-5, the complete variable domain reads DVKVTQSSRYLVKRTGEKVFLECVQDMDHENMFWYRQDPGLGLRLIYFSYDVKMKEKGDIPEGYSVSREKKERFSLILESASTNQTSMYLCASSTGLSNQPQHFGDGTRLSIL.

This clonotype came up many times. The chain uses TRBV11-2 and TRBJ1-1; weak D call: TRBD1 (5 bases). Per the germline V gene, CDR1 is SGHAT and CDR2 is FQNNGV. Trimming took 2 bases from V and 5 from J, leaving 15 bases between them. The CDR3 totals 15 residues. The CDR3: CASSLRGAGRTEAFF. As DNA, the CDR3 is TGTGCCAGCAGCTTAAGAGGGGCAGGGAGGACTGAAGCTTTCTTT.

This clonotype appeared a few times. The rearrangement links TRBV10-3 to TRBJ1-1; maybe TRBD1 (5 bases). CDR1 is ENHRY and CDR2 is SYGVKD in the germline V gene. Trimming stripped 0 bases from V and 2 bases from J, with 7 bases between. The CDR3 contains 14 residues. Here the CDR3 DNA reads TGTGCCATCAGTGAGTCGGGGGATAACACTGAAGCTTTCTTT. Translating it yields CAISESGDNTEAFF.

This clonotype has a count of ten or more. CDR3 in DNA: TGCGCCAGCAGCTTAAATAGCGGACCGAGCTCCTACGAGCAGTACTTC. It is translated as CASSLNSGPSSYEQYF. This chain joins TRBV5-1 and TRBJ2-7; TRBD2 might be the D (6 bases). Germline loops: CDR1 SGHRS, CDR2 YFSETQ. V lost 2 bases to trimming and J lost 0 bases, with 15 bases between them. The CDR3 runs to 16 residues. Full variable domain (rest looked up from reference TRBV5-1 and TRBJ2-7): KAGVTQTPRYLIKTRGQQVTLSCSPISGHRSVSWYQQTPGQGLQFLFEYFSETQRNKGNFPGRFSGRQFSNSRSEMNVSTLELGDSALYLCASSLNSGPSSYEQYFGPGTRLTVT.

In this sample, this clonotype turned up many times. V and J are TRBV18 and TRBJ2-7; D remains ambiguous. Per the germline V gene, CDR1 is KGHSH and CDR2 is LQKENI. CDR3 length: 14 residues. V was pared by 2 bases and J by 6 bases, with 14 bases between. CDR3 coding DNA: TGTGCCAGCTCACCATACCGAGAAGGGCGCGAGCAGTACTTC. It yields the protein CASSPYREGREQYF. Full variable domain (rest looked up from reference TRBV18 and TRBJ2-7): NAGVMQNPRHLVRRRGQEARLRCSPMKGHSHVYWYRQLPEEGLKFMVYLQKENIIDESGMPKERFSAEFPKEGPSILRIQQVVRGDSAAYFCASSPYREGREQYFGPGTRLTVT.

The rearrangement links TRBV6-5 to TRBJ2-7; 10 nucleotides agree with TRBD2. Germline V gene data show CDR1 as MNHEY and CDR2 as SVGAGI. J gave up 0 bases and V 5 bases, and 7 bases lay outside the gene matches. CDR3 length: 16 amino acids. CDR3 loop: CASSALLAGNSYEQYF. The CDR3 nucleotides are TGTGCCAGCAGTGCCTTACTAGCGGGGAACTCCTACGAGCAGTACTTC.

The J gene is TRBJ1-1, the V gene TRBV6-6, with D possibly being TRBD1 (6 bases). The CDR3 consists of 15 residues. V was clipped by 2 bases and J by 1 base, with 11 bases between them. From germline, CDR1 is MNHNY and CDR2 SVGAGI (reference sequence). The CDR3 nucleotides are TGTGCCAGCAGTTACGGGCAGGGGTCGAACACTGAAGCTTTCTTT. It yields the protein CASSYGQGSNTEAFF.

This clonotype has just one count. A much larger clone differs by one base, so this may be a read error. The chain has TRBV12-3 or TRBV12-4 and TRBJ2-5; D tentatively fits TRBD1 or TRBD2 (5 bases each). The CDR3 spans 13 residues. CDR3 DNA sequence: TGTGCCAGCAGTATAGGGACCGCGGAGACCCAGAACTTC. Its protein is CASSIGTAETQNF.

The rearrangement uses TRBV14 and TRBJ1-1; D unresolved. The length of the CDR3 is 13 residues. With 1 base removed from V and 6 bases from J, the gap between germline ends came to 9 bases. CDR1 is SGHDN and CDR2 is FVKESK in the germline V gene. The chain's CDR3 is CASSQVSASEAFF. CDR3 DNA sequence: TGTGCCAGCAGCCAAGTTTCGGCTTCTGAAGCTTTCTTT. Variable domain in full (rest from reference TRBV14 and TRBJ1-1): EAGVTQFPSHSVIEKGQTVTLRCDPISGHDNLYWYRRVMGKEIKFLLHFVKESKQDESGMPNNRFLAERTGGTYSTLKVQPAELEDSGVYFCASSQVSASEAFFGQGTRLTVV.

The chain carries TRBV29-1 and TRBJ1-1; D is undetermined. With 5 bases removed from V and 7 bases from J, the gap between germline ends came to 8 bases. Germline V gene data show CDR1 as SQVTM and CDR2 as ANQGSEA. The CDR3 is made up of 10 amino acids. The CDR3 region is CSVRHHEAFF. In DNA form, the CDR3 reads TGCAGCGTTCGACATCATGAAGCTTTCTTT. Full variable domain (outside the CDR3, taken from reference TRBV29-1 and TRBJ1-1): SAVISQKPSRDICQRGTSLTIQCQVDSQVTMMFWYRQQPGQSLTLIATANQGSEATYESGFVIDKFPISRPNLTFSTLTVSNMSPEDSSIYLCSVRHHEAFFGQGTRLTVV.

This clonotype occurred once. The genes are TRBV27 and TRBJ1-2, with D possibly TRBD1 on 6 matching bases. CDR1 MNHEY and CDR2 SMNVEV come from the germline V gene (reference sequence). Trimming shortened V by 5 bases and J by 8 bases, and 15 bases separated the two germline ends. The CDR3 is 13 residues long. This chain's CDR3 is CASSSRGPNGYTF. CDR3 DNA sequence: TGTGCCAGCAGTAGCAGGGGCCCCAACGGCTACACCTTC.

This clonotype came up many times. The chain couples TRBV28 to TRBJ1-1; D ambiguous. V was trimmed by 6 bases and J by 6 bases, leaving 11 bases between them. This CDR3 region has 12 residues. Germline V lookup: CDR1 MDHEN, CDR2 SYDVKM. The CDR3 DNA reads as TGTGCCAGCAGAACCGCTCGGCCTGAAGCTTTCTTT. Protein product: CASRTARPEAFF.

This clonotype appeared a few times. The chain combines TRBV7-2 with TRBJ2-7, with 9 bases identical to TRBD1. J gave up 5 bases and V 5 bases, and 7 bases lay outside the gene matches. Germline V gives CDR1 SGHTA, CDR2 FQGNSA. The CDR3 has 14 residues. CDR3 in DNA: TGTGCCAGCAGCCGCACAGGGGGCGGGGACGAGCAGTACTTC. It is translated as CASSRTGGGDEQYF.

The chain links TRBV9 to TRBJ2-3; 12 bases are shared with TRBD1. This CDR3 region has 16 residues. With V trimmed by 3 bases and J by 6 bases, 8 bases remained unmatched. Germline assignment: CDR1 SGDLS and CDR2 YYNGEE. CDR3: CASSEGTGGVADTQYF. The CDR3 region has the DNA TGTGCCAGCAGCGAAGGGACAGGGGGCGTAGCGGATACGCAGTATTTT.